The next 10 T cell receptor beta chains were all read from a single sample in a study of blood T cell repertoires in COVID-19. The data were produced by immunoSEQ multiplex PCR, yet TCRdb's version contains in-frame clones alone and is incomplete. This table has about 130,000 clones, 75% to 90% appearing once. The sample was PBMCs or T cells enriched from blood (not recorded which). These TCRs come from a woman aged 45 to 65 who had recovered from COVID-19.

This chain joins TRBV6-6 and TRBJ2-7; D call uncertain. V shed 8 bases and J shed 1 base, with 12 bases lying between them. Germline values: CDR1 MNHNY, CDR2 SVGAGI (reference sequence). The CDR3 is 13 residues long. The CDR3 sequence is CASLSGRSYEQYF. The CDR3 DNA follows: TGTGCCAGCCTTTCTGGCAGATCCTACGAGCAGTACTTC.

This clone was observed a single time. The V call is TRBV4-2, the J call TRBJ1-5; D may be TRBD1 (5 bases). CDR3 length: 13 amino acids. Per germline, CDR1 LGHNA and CDR2 YNFKEQ. Trimming removed 4 bases from V and 4 bases from J, with 8 bases in between. Here the CDR3 reads CASSPAGNQPQHF. The CDR3 DNA reads as TGTGCCAGCAGCCCAGCAGGGAATCAGCCCCAGCATTTT.

The chain recombines TRBV2 with TRBJ2-4; D perhaps matches TRBD1 (6 bases). This CDR3 region has 14 residues. Germline V gene lookup returns CDR1 SNHLY and CDR2 FYNNEI. V was clipped by 0 bases and J by 6 bases, with 9 bases between them. CDR3 DNA sequence: TGTGCCAGCAGTGAAGCAGGGGGTGGAAACATTCAGTACTTC. Translating it yields CASSEAGGGNIQYF.

This sequence joins TRBV7-9 and TRBJ1-1; 10 bases are shared with TRBD1. Germline CDR1 is SEHNR and CDR2 is FQNEAQ (reference sequence). The CDR3 extends over 15 amino acids. V trimming: 4 bases; J trimming: 1 base; junction bases outside the gene matches: 3. CDR3 nucleotides: TGTGCCAGCAGCTACCGACAGGGGGCGAACACTGAAGCTTTCTTT. Translated: CASSYRQGANTEAFF.

V usage is TRBV27 and J usage is TRBJ1-4; 8 nucleotides match TRBD1. There are 14 residues in the CDR3. Losses at the gene ends were 5 bases for V and 5 bases for J; bases not matched to a gene: 4. The germline V gene has CDR1 MNHEY and CDR2 SMNVEV (reference sequence). The CDR3 DNA is TGTGCCAGCAGTCCCAGACAGGGGAATGAAAAACTGTTTTTT. Translated, it gives CASSPRQGNEKLFF.

V usage is TRBV2 and J usage is TRBJ2-7, with D perhaps TRBD2 (6 bases). This CDR3 is 15 amino acids long. V was shortened by 4 bases and J by 4 bases, with 17 bases between the two germline ends. Germline V gives CDR1 SNHLY, CDR2 FYNNEI. The CDR3 DNA sequence: TGTGCCAGCAGTGCCGGGACCGGGGGTTTGTACGAGCAGTACTTC. Residues: CASSAGTGGLYEQYF. The full variable domain, its missing parts supplied by reference TRBV2 and TRBJ2-7, is EPEVTQTPSHQVTQMGQEVILRCVPISNHLYFYWYRQILGQKVEFLVSFYNNEISEKSEIFDDQFSVERPDGSNFTLKIRSTKLEDSAMYFCASSAGTGGLYEQYFGPGTRLTVT.

This chain joins TRBV7-2 and TRBJ1-3, with 7 bases fitting TRBD1. The CDR3 is 14 residues long. Germline values: CDR1 SGHTA, CDR2 FQGNSA. V trimming: 5 bases; J trimming: 2 bases; junction bases outside the gene matches: 3. The CDR3 spells CASSLTGTGNTIYF. CDR3 nucleotide sequence: TGTGCCAGCAGCCTGACAGGGACTGGAAACACCATATATTTT.

V gene TRBV30 combines with J gene TRBJ1-1; TRBD1 agrees at 10 bases. The CDR3 runs to 14 residues. V shed 5 bases, J shed 4 bases, and the junction held 7 bases outside the gene matches. Germline V CDR1 and CDR2: GTSNPN, SVGIG (reference sequence). Written as DNA, the CDR3 is TGTGCCTGGTCACCGGGACAGGGGATCACTGAAGCTTTCTTT. Translated: CAWSPGQGITEAFF.

J is TRBJ2-1 and V is TRBV11-3, with 8 bases identical to TRBD2. V gave up 3 bases and J gave up 4 bases; unmatched junction bases: 5. Germline CDR1 reads SGHNT; CDR2 reads YENEEA. The CDR3 sequence is 15 residues long. DNA of the CDR3: TGTGCCAGCAGCTTCGAGCGGGGGACTTACAATGAGCAGTTCTTC. Residues: CASSFERGTYNEQFF.

The J gene is TRBJ2-7, the V gene TRBV28; D is unclear. Germline-derived CDR1 and CDR2 are MDHEN and SYDVKM. The CDR3 totals 13 residues. V was clipped by 2 bases and J by 0 bases, with 5 bases between them. The CDR3 DNA follows: TGTGCCAGCAGTTTAGGCGGCTCCTACGAGCAGTACTTC. Protein sequence: CASSLGGSYEQYF.